This T cell receptor (beta chain) was retrieved from a study of OX40 agonist ivuxolimab in advanced cancers. Study-level points and caveats: There were, on average, more expanded clones in CD8+ T cells than in CD4+.

This clone was seen a few times. Its target is unknown. Measured with immunoSEQ multiplex PCR; TCRdb has only the in-frame clones, and not every one. Among fewer than 70,000 clones listed, approximately 90% were seen once. Per the germline V gene, CDR1 is SGHRS and CDR2 is YFSETQ. The CDR3 covers 14 residues. V lost 3 bases and J 6 bases, leaving 12 bases between the germline ends. The source is an adult with an advanced solid tumor such as melanoma, head and neck, liver or kidney cancer. This sample comprised CD4+ or CD8+ T cells sorted from blood, obtained in a trial of the OX40 agonist ivuxolimab. The chain carries TRBV5-1 and TRBJ1-4; tentative D call: TRBD1 (5 bases). CDR3 loop: CASSSGRADEKLFF. The CDR3 nucleotides read TGCGCCAGCAGCTCCGGCAGGGCCGATGAAAAACTGTTTTTT.